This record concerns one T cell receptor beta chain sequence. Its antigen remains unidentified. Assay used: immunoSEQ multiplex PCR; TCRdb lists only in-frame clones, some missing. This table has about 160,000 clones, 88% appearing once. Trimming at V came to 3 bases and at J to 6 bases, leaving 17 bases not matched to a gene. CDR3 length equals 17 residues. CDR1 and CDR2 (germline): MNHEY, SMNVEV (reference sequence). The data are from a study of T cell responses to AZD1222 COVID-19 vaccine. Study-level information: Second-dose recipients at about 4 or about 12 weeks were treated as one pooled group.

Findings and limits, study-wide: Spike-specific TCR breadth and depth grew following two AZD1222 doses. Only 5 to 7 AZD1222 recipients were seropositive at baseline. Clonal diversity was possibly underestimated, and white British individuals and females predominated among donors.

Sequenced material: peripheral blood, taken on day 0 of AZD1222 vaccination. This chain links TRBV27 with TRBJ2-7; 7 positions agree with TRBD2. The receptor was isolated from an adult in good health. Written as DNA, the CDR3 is TGTGCCAGCAGTTTTTTCCCCCTGAAGCGGGGAGAGATCGAGCAGTACTTC. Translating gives CASSFFPLKRGEIEQYF.